The clone carrying this T cell receptor (beta chain) has just a few counts. The antigen remains undetermined. This sample stems from a study of blood T cells in healthy people across ages. Study-level results: Across samples, TCR beta diversity tracked strongly with naive T cell percentage. Unsorted PBMCs ruled out conclusive naive versus antigen-experienced comparison. Donors of long life had a larger count of naive CD4+ cells and greater diversity than aged donors.

V was clipped by 0 bases and J by 5 bases, with 22 bases between them. The CDR3 consists of 18 residues. Germline CDR1 reads LGHNA; CDR2 reads YSLEER. A J-beta primer mix and a sample-barcoded 5' primer were used in a second PCR of about 6 to 12 cycles. Each cDNA was tagged by a template-switch adaptor containing 12 random nucleotides. TCRdb passed the 5' RACE reads through MiXCR, listing each CDR3 protein once. The sample consists of about 730,000 distinct CDR3 sequences, 40% to 45% of them appearing once. V and J are TRBV4-3 and TRBJ1-2, with D perhaps TRBD1 (5 bases). Sequenced: blood. This sequence was found in a woman in her sixties in good health. CDR3 nucleotides: TGCGCCAGCAGCCAAGAACTAGTTTTGAGGGGAAACCCTTATGGCTACACCTTC. It is translated as CASSQELVLRGNPYGYTF.